Following are 32 T cell receptor beta chains from one sample sequenced in a study of spatial heterogeneity in lung cancer. TCRdb reanalysed the 5' RACE reads using MiXCR and keeps one entry per CDR3 protein. The sample holds 40,000 to 50,000 distinct CDR3 sequences, about 7.4% seen once. Regarding time point: sample taken at primary tumor resection. The sequenced material consisted of unsorted whole RNA from tumor, nontumor lung or frozen PBMC. The source was PBMCs, collected at surgery. These receptors all stem from a female donor with early-stage non-small cell lung cancer.

This clonotype was recorded at least ten times. The chain carries TRBV9 and TRBJ2-2, with 9 bases identical to TRBD2. This CDR3 contains 15 residues. V dropped 3 bases and J dropped 2; count of bases not matched to a gene: 2. Germline loops: CDR1 SGDLS, CDR2 YYNGEE. The CDR3 protein is CASSGTSVNTGELFF. The CDR3 DNA reads TGTGCCAGCAGCGGGACTAGCGTAAACACCGGGGAGCTGTTTTTT. Full variable domain (rest looked up from reference TRBV9 and TRBJ2-2): DSGVTQTPKHLITATGQRVTLRCSPRSGDLSVYWYQQSLDQGLQFLIQYYNGEERAKGNILERFSAQQFPDLHSELNLSSLELGDSALYFCASSGTSVNTGELFFGEGSRLTVL.

This clonotype was detected a few times. This rearrangement joins TRBV4-3 to TRBJ1-2, with a weak D call TRBD1 (6 bases). CDR1 and CDR2 from the germline V gene are LGHNA and YSLEER. The CDR3 sequence is 15 residues long. Trimming took 0 bases from V and 4 from J, leaving 12 bases between them. The CDR3 here is CASSQDGGSGYGYTF. CDR3 nucleotides: TGCGCCAGCAGCCAAGATGGGGGCTCCGGCTATGGCTACACCTTC.

The chain links TRBV4-2 to TRBJ2-1, with TRBD2 matching over 11 bases. J gave up 0 bases and V 3 bases, and 7 bases lay outside the gene matches. Germline lookup yields CDR1 LGHNA and CDR2 YNFKEQ. The CDR3 has 18 amino acids. The CDR3 DNA reads as TGTGCCAGCAGCCAGGAAAGGACTAGCGGGCTCTCCTACAATGAGCAGTTCTTC. Translated, it gives CASSQERTSGLSYNEQFF.

In its sample, this clonotype was seen many times. The chain uses TRBV4-3 and TRBJ1-1; a possible D gene is TRBD1 (6 bases). The V gene's germline CDR1 is LGHNA and CDR2 YSLEER. V lost 0 bases, J lost 0 bases, and 11 bases lay in between. The CDR3 spans 16 residues. The CDR3: CASSQDSYRVNTEAFF. The CDR3 DNA follows: TGCGCCAGCAGCCAAGATAGTTACAGGGTGAACACTGAAGCTTTCTTT.

CDR3 DNA sequence: TGTGCCATCAGAGAAGGGGGTTCGAACACCGGGGAGCTGTTTTTT. As protein: CAIREGGSNTGELFF. The rearrangement uses TRBV10-3 and TRBJ2-2; tentatively, D is TRBD1 (6 bases). The CDR3 sequence is 15 residues long. Trimming stripped 6 bases from V and 0 bases from J, with 11 bases between. The germline CDR1 and CDR2 sequences are ENHRY and SYGVKD.

As concerns this clonotype: A read error may account for a junction end that differs from germline. The chain carries TRBV18 and TRBJ1-2; a weak D match, TRBD1 (6 bases). Germline V gene sequence: CDR1 KGHSH, CDR2 LQKENI. CDR3 length: 15 residues. Written as DNA, the CDR3 is TGTGCCAGCTCACCATGGCCAGGGGAGAAGTTTGGCGACACCTTC. Protein: CASSPWPGEKFGDTF.

The genes are TRBV3-1 and TRBJ2-1, with a tentative D call TRBD2 (5 bases). The V gene's germline CDR1 is LGHDT and CDR2 YNNKEL (reference sequence). Between the trimmed V and J ends, which lost 4 bases and 6 bases, there was a span of 10 bases. This CDR3 has 13 residues. CDR3 bases: TGTGCCAGCAGCCGACGGGAAGGCAATGAGCAGTTCTTC. It specifies CASSRREGNEQFF.

This clonotype was seen a few times. The genes are TRBV20-1 and TRBJ2-7; 8 bases agree with TRBD2. This CDR3 has 13 residues. V shed 5 bases and J 4 bases; nucleotides not matched to a gene: 7. Germline CDR1 reads DFQATT; CDR2 reads SNEGSKA (reference sequence). The CDR3 loop reads CSAPGGAGYEQYF. As DNA, the CDR3 is TGCAGTGCTCCCGGGGGGGCCGGGTACGAGCAGTACTTC.

In its sample, this clonotype was seen a few times. This chain connects TRBV18 to TRBJ2-5; tentative D call: TRBD1 (5 bases). The germline V and J ends were trimmed by 2 bases and 1 base, with 8 bases remaining between them. This CDR3 is 14 amino acids long. CDR1 is KGHSH, CDR2 LQKENI, per germline. CDR3 residues: CASSPATAQETQYF. DNA for the CDR3: TGTGCCAGCTCACCAGCGACAGCCCAAGAGACCCAGTACTTC.

The genes are TRBV12-3 or TRBV12-4 and TRBJ2-2; no clear D. The germline V and J ends were trimmed by 4 bases and 6 bases, with 3 bases remaining between them. The CDR3 consists of 11 residues. The CDR3 is CASSSSGELFF. For the CDR3, the DNA is TGTGCCAGCAGTTCGTCCGGGGAGCTGTTTTTT.

Only a few counts were recorded for this clonotype. The chain joins TRBV4-3 to TRBJ2-5, with TRBD2 matching 11 bases. The CDR3 contains 18 residues. CDR1 and CDR2 from the germline V gene are LGHNA and YSLEER. Trimming took 0 bases from V and 1 from J; bases not matched to a gene: 7. CDR3 bases: TGCGCCAGCAGCCAAGAGGCGAGAGGACTAGCGGGCCAAGAGACCCAGTACTTC. Its protein is CASSQEARGLAGQETQYF.

This clonotype was seen more than once but under ten times. The chain joins TRBV18 to TRBJ1-1; 7 bases are shared with TRBD1. This CDR3 spans 18 amino acids. In germline, CDR1 is KGHSH, CDR2 LQKENI. Losses at the gene ends were 3 bases for V and 4 bases for J; bases not matched to a gene: 17. CDR3 residues: CASSPETGSTSVGTEAFF. CDR3 DNA sequence: TGTGCCAGCTCACCGGAGACAGGGTCGACGTCGGTGGGCACTGAAGCTTTCTTT.

This clonotype was seen ten or more times. The V gene is TRBV18, the J gene TRBJ1-4; D unclear. This CDR3 contains 14 residues. Germline V CDR1 and CDR2: KGHSH, LQKENI. Trimming removed 1 base from V and 6 bases from J, with 9 bases in between. CDR3 DNA: TGTGCCAGCTCACCACAGGGAAGGGATGAAAAACTGTTTTTT. Residues: CASSPQGRDEKLFF.

The chain links TRBV20-1 to TRBJ2-3; possibly TRBD2 for D (6 bases). CDR1 is DFQATT and CDR2 is SNEGSKA in the germline V gene (reference sequence). The CDR3 is 14 residues long. Trimming left V 6 bases short and J 3 bases short, with 16 bases between. Here the CDR3 reads CSATPVAVTDTQYF. For the CDR3, the DNA is TGCAGTGCCACCCCCGTAGCGGTTACAGATACGCAGTATTTT.

The chain uses TRBV6-6 and TRBJ2-5; possibly TRBD2 for D (5 bases). Germline-derived CDR1 and CDR2 are MNHNY and SVGAGI (reference sequence). The CDR3 contains 18 residues. V dropped 0 bases and J dropped 2 bases, with 19 bases sitting between them. The CDR3, as DNA: TGTGCCAGCAGTTACTCGGCGACCGCCGGGATCGCACAAGAGACCCAGTACTTC. Its translation is CASSYSATAGIAQETQYF.

The chain uses TRBV7-3 and TRBJ2-3, with TRBD1 matching over 11 bases. Trimming at V came to 2 bases and at J to 5 bases, leaving 3 bases not matched to a gene. Germline V gives CDR1 SGHTA, CDR2 FQGTGA. The CDR3 totals 15 residues. CDR3 loop: CASSLGQGARDTQYF. DNA for the CDR3: TGTGCCAGCAGCTTAGGACAGGGGGCGCGAGATACGCAGTATTTT.

This clonotype was seen more than once but under ten times. The rearrangement joins TRBV7-2 to TRBJ2-1; 9 bases are a match to TRBD2. Germline CDR1 reads SGHTA; CDR2 reads FQGNSA. V lost 0 bases, J lost 9 bases, and 6 bases stayed unmatched. CDR3 length: 15 amino acids. CDR3 sequence reads: CASSLASGGAGEQFF. The CDR3 coding sequence is TGTGCCAGCAGCTTAGCTAGCGGGGGAGCCGGTGAGCAGTTCTTC.

This clonotype was seen a single time. The chain carries TRBV19 and TRBJ1-5, with D unresolved. This CDR3 spans 14 amino acids. CDR1 is LNHDA and CDR2 is SQIVND in the germline V gene (reference sequence). Between the trimmed V and J ends, which lost 3 bases and 1 base, there was a span of 7 bases. The CDR3 DNA follows: TGTGCCAGTAGTATTCAGACAAGCAATCAGCCCCAGCATTTT. It specifies CASSIQTSNQPQHF.

Concerning this clonotype itself: A much larger clone is a single base away; this may be a read error. This chain links TRBV4-1 with TRBJ1-4; D gene unclear. Looked up from germline, CDR1 is MGHRA and CDR2 is YSYEKL. The CDR3 spans 15 residues. CDR3 residues: CASSQAGTANEKPFF. The CDR3 DNA sequence: TGCGCCAGCAGCCAAGCAGGAACTGCTAATGAAAAACCGTTTTTT.

The J gene is TRBJ2-3, the V gene TRBV7-8; perhaps TRBD2 as D (6 bases). The CDR3 runs to 14 residues. V was trimmed by 5 bases and J by 7 bases, leaving 16 bases between them. Germline CDR1 SGHVS, CDR2 FQNEAQ. The CDR3 DNA is TGTGCCAGCAGCGGAAGGGACTCAACTCATACGCAGTATTTT. Translated, it gives CASSGRDSTHTQYF.

This clonotype was counted many times. The chain recombines TRBV18 with TRBJ2-5; D is undetermined. Per germline, CDR1 KGHSH and CDR2 LQKENI. With 2 bases removed from V and 7 bases from J, the gap between germline ends came to 20 bases. The CDR3 covers 16 residues. CDR3 sequence: CASSPLAGPRAGTQYF. CDR3 DNA: TGTGCCAGCTCACCATTGGCAGGACCGAGAGCCGGGACCCAGTACTTC.

The CDR3 region has the DNA TGTGCCAGTAGCAGACAGGGGCCTCCACGGGGGAGCACTGAAGCTTTCTTT. Its translation: CASSRQGPPRGSTEAFF. V is TRBV19 and J is TRBJ1-1, with TRBD1 matching 8 bases. V lost 6 bases to trimming and J lost 4 bases; unmatched junction nucleotides: 16. The germline CDR1 and CDR2 sequences are LNHDA and SQIVND (reference sequence). This CDR3 has 17 amino acids.

The chain carries TRBV7-9 and TRBJ2-2; D is undetermined. Per the germline V gene, CDR1 is SEHNR and CDR2 is FQNEAQ (reference sequence). The V gene lost 5 bases and the J gene lost 5 bases, with 9 bases spanning the gap. The CDR3 contains 13 residues. CDR3 sequence reads: CASSPRLTGELFF. CDR3 sequence (DNA): TGTGCCAGCAGCCCGCGGTTAACCGGGGAGCTGTTTTTT. The full variable domain, rest sourced from reference TRBV7-9 and TRBJ2-2, is DTGVSQNPRHKITKRGQNVTFRCDPISEHNRLYWYRQTLGQGPEFLTYFQNEAQLEKSRLLSDRFSAERPKGSFSTLEIQRTEQGDSAMYLCASSPRLTGELFFGEGSRLTVL.

The table lists this clonotype with a few counts. The J gene is TRBJ2-2, the V gene TRBV2; D is uncertain. The CDR3 extends over 15 amino acids. Looked up from germline, CDR1 is SNHLY and CDR2 is FYNNEI. Trimming took off 4 bases at V and 1 base at J, with 10 bases between the two ends. The CDR3 DNA reads TGTGCCAGCAGTGCTCAGCTACAGAACACCGGGGAGCTGTTTTTT. It yields the protein CASSAQLQNTGELFF.

This clonotype was seen ten or more times. V usage is TRBV7-2 and J usage is TRBJ2-3; TRBD1 matches 8 bases. The V gene's germline CDR1 is SGHTA and CDR2 FQGNSA. V shed 5 bases, J shed 4 bases, and the junction held 5 bases outside the gene matches. The CDR3 sequence is 14 residues long. DNA of the CDR3: TGTGCCAGCAGCCCCGGACAGGGAGCAGATACGCAGTATTTT. Protein sequence: CASSPGQGADTQYF. The variable domain in full, completed from reference TRBV7-2 and TRBJ2-3, reads GAGVSQSPSNKVTEKGKDVELRCDPISGHTALYWYRQSLGQGLEFLIYFQGNSAPDKSGLPSDRFSAERTGGSVSTLTIQRTQQEDSAVYLCASSPGQGADTQYFGPGTRLTVL.

The DNA for the CDR3 is TGCGCCAGCAGCCAACGGTCTCAGGGCCAAGAGACCCAGTACTTC. It is translated as CASSQRSQGQETQYF. J is TRBJ2-5 and V is TRBV4-1; possibly TRBD1 for D (5 bases). The CDR3 totals 15 residues. Germline V gene sequence: CDR1 MGHRA, CDR2 YSYEKL. The germline V and J ends were trimmed by 2 bases and 1 base, with 11 bases remaining between them.

This clonotype was found a few times. The chain recombines TRBV6-1 with TRBJ1-4; D gene uncertain. Germline V gene sequence: CDR1 MNHNS, CDR2 SASEGT. V was cut by 2 bases and J by 3 bases, with 10 bases left in between. The CDR3 loop spans 15 amino acids. This CDR3 is CASSERGGPNEKLFF. CDR3 DNA sequence: TGTGCCAGCAGTGAACGGGGAGGACCTAATGAAAAACTGTTTTTT.

V is TRBV5-6 and J is TRBJ1-6; no firm D call. The CDR3 spans 14 residues. Trimming shortened V by 0 bases and J by 8 bases, and 9 bases separated the two germline ends. Germline loops: CDR1 SGHDT, CDR2 YYEEEE. Here the CDR3 DNA reads TGTGCCAGCAGCTTGGGGGGAGCGTATTCACCCCTCCACTTT. It specifies CASSLGGAYSPLHF.

This clonotype was recorded many times. The chain uses TRBV28 and TRBJ1-2; 8 nucleotides align to TRBD1. Trimming at V came to 4 bases and at J to 5 bases, leaving 9 bases not matched to a gene. Germline-derived CDR1 and CDR2 are MDHEN and SYDVKM. This CDR3 is built from 15 residues. The CDR3 protein is CASSSGQGEWYGYTF. CDR3 DNA: TGTGCCAGCAGTTCCGGACAGGGAGAATGGTATGGCTACACCTTC.

In this sample, this clonotype turned up many times. This chain joins TRBV7-2 and TRBJ2-4, with TRBD2 matching 8 bases. Germline CDR1 reads SGHTA; CDR2 reads FQGNSA. The CDR3 length is 19 residues. J lost 1 base, V lost 5 bases, and 16 bases had no gene match. The CDR3 protein is CASSPHGGASSGAKNIQYF. In DNA, the CDR3 is TGTGCCAGCAGCCCGCACGGGGGGGCGAGTTCAGGTGCCAAAAACATTCAGTACTTC.

This clonotype was seen a few times. The chain carries TRBV6-2 or TRBV6-3 and TRBJ2-1; unclear D gene. Looked up from germline, CDR1 is MNHEY and CDR2 is SVGEGT. This CDR3 is built from 15 residues. V lost 0 bases to trimming and J lost 7 bases, with 13 bases between them. CDR3 DNA sequence: TGTGCCAGCAGTTACTCCCGTACTCCCGGTAATGAGCAGTTCTTC. Amino acids: CASSYSRTPGNEQFF.

This clonotype showed up many times. The rearrangement links TRBV5-1 to TRBJ2-2, with D perhaps TRBD2 (7 bases). The CDR3 spans 15 residues. The ends were cut back, 1 base at V and 4 bases at J, with 11 bases in the middle. Germline CDR1 SGHRS, CDR2 YFSETQ. CDR3 sequence: CASSLTGGGTGELFF. CDR3 coding DNA: TGCGCCAGCAGCTTGACGGGGGGCGGCACCGGGGAGCTGTTTTTT.